This passage covers 2 T cell receptor beta chains from one sample sequenced in a study of blood T cell repertoires in COVID-19. Libraries were prepared by immunoSEQ multiplex PCR; TCRdb keeps only in-frame clonotypes and omits some of them. The sample records around 120,000 clones, around 78% being singletons. The source material was peripheral blood. Every receptor here comes from a man aged 70-80 years with acute or convalescent COVID-19.

The rearrangement uses TRBV29-1 and TRBJ2-7; 7 bases line up with TRBD1. The CDR3 runs to 14 residues. Per the germline V gene, CDR1 is SQVTM and CDR2 is ANQGSEA. V lost 2 bases to trimming and J lost 6 bases; unmatched junction nucleotides: 10. The DNA of the CDR3 is TGCAGCGTTGAACCCAGGACAGGATCGACCGAGCAGTACTTC. This sequence encodes CSVEPRTGSTEQYF.

The chain joins TRBV7-3 to TRBJ1-6; D perhaps matches TRBD1 (5 bases). The CDR3 covers 14 residues. Germline values: CDR1 SGHTA, CDR2 FQGTGA. V was cut by 4 bases and J by 7 bases, with 11 bases left in between. The CDR3 reads CASSSRVRNSPLHF. For the CDR3, the DNA is TGTGCCAGCAGCTCCAGGGTGCGGAATTCACCCCTCCACTTT.